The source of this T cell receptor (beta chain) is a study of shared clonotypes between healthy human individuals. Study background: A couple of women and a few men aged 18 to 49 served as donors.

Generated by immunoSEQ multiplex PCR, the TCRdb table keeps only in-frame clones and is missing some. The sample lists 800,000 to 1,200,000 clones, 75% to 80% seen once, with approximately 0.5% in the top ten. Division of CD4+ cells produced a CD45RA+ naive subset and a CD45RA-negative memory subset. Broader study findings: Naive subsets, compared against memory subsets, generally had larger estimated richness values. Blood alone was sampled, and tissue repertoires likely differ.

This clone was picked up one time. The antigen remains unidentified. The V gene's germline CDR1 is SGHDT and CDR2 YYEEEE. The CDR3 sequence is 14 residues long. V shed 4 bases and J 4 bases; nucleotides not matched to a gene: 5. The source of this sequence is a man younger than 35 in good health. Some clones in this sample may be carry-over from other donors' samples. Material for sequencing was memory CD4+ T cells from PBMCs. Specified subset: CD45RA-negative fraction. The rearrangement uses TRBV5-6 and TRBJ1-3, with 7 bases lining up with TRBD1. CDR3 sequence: CASSLEDRGNTIYF. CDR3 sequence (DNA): TGTGCCAGCAGCCTTGAGGACAGGGGAAACACCATATATTTT.